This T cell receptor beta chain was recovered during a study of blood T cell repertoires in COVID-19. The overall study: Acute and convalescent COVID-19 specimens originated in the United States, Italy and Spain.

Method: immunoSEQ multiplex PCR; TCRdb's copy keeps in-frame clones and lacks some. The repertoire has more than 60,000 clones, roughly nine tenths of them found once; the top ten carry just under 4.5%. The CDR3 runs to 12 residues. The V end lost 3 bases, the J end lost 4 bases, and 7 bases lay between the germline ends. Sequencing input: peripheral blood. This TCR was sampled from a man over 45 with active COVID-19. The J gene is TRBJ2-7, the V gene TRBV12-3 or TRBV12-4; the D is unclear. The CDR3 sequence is CASSFNRYEQYF. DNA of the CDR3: TGTGCCAGCAGTTTTAATAGATACGAGCAGTACTTC.